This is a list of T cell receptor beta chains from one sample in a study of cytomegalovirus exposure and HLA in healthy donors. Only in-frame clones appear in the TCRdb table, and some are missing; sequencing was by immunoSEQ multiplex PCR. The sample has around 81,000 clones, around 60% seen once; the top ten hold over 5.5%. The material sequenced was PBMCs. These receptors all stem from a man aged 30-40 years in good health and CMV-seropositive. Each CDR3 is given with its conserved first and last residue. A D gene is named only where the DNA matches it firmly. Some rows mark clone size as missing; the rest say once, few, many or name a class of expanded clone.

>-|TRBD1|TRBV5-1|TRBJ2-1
CASSRNRGSRAQGDNEQFF
TGCGCCAGCAGCCGAAACAGGGGGTCGCGTGCGCAAGGTGACAATGAGCAGTTCTTC
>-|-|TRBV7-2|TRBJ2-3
CASSLGTSTDTQYF
TGTGCCAGCAGCTTAGGGACTAGCACAGATACGCAGTATTTT
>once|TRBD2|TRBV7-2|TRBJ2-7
CASSTGLASEQYF
TGTGCCAGCAGCACTGGACTAGCGAGTGAGCAGTACTTC
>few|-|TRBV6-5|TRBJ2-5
CASSYTKTTWETQYF
TGTGCCAGCAGTTACACCAAGACAACTTGGGAGACCCAGTACTTC
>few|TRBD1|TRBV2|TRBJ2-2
CASSVSRTGTGELFF
TGTGCCAGCAGTGTATCTAGGACAGGCACCGGGGAGCTGTTTTTT
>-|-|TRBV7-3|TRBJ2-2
CASSLGLASNTGELFF
TGTGCCAGCAGCTTAGGGCTCGCTTCGAACACCGGGGAGCTGTTTTTT
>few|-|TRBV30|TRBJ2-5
CAWSFPAGQTQETQYF
TGTGCCTGGAGTTTTCCAGCGGGACAAACACAAGAGACCCAGTACTTC
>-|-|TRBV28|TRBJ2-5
CASSRGVGRETQYF
TGTGCCAGCAGCCGAGGGGTAGGGAGGGAGACCCAGTACTTC
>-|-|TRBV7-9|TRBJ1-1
CASSLDRYEAFF
TGTGCCAGCAGCTTAGATCGCTATGAAGCTTTCTTT
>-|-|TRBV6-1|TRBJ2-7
CASSLGGYEQYF
TGTGCCAGCAGTCTAGGGGGCTACGAGCAGTACTTC
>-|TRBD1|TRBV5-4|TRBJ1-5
CASSIQGVNQPQHF
TGTGCCAGCAGCATACAGGGGGTCAATCAGCCCCAGCATTTT
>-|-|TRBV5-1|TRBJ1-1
CASSSVQASTPSF
TGCGCCAGCAGCTCTGTCCAGGCGAGCACCCCCTCCTTT
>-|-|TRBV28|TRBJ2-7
CASSLGGGLSSYEQYF
TGTGCCAGCAGTTTAGGCGGGGGCCTGAGCTCCTACGAGCAGTACTTC
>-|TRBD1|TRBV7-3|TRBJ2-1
CASRLSGTGSGNEQFF
TGTGCCAGCAGGTTGTCCGGGACAGGGAGTGGAAATGAGCAGTTCTTC
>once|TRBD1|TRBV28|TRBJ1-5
CASSQTGEAQPQHF
TGTGCCAGCTCCCAGACAGGGGAAGCGCAGCCCCAGCATTTT
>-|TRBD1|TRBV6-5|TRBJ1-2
CASSWGQGNGGYTF
TGTGCCAGCAGTTGGGGACAGGGGAACGGAGGCTACACCTTC
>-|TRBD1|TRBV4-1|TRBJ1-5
CASSQDLTGGNQPQHF
TGCGCCAGCAGCCAAGATCTTACAGGGGGCAATCAGCCCCAGCATTTT
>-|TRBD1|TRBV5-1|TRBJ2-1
CASRSGQGDHNEQFF
TGCGCCAGCCGATCTGGGCAGGGGGACCACAATGAGCAGTTCTTC
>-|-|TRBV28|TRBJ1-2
CASSLGVPGDGYTF
TGTGCCAGCAGTTTAGGTGTTCCCGGGGATGGCTACACCTTC
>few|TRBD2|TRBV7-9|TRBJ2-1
CASSRPEGLARGGNEQFF
TGTGCCAGCAGCCGCCCGGAGGGTCTAGCGCGGGGGGGGAATGAGCAGTTCTTC
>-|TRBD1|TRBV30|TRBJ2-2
CAWREKRTGRTGELFF
TGTGCCTGGAGAGAAAAAAGGACAGGGCGGACCGGGGAGCTGTTTTTT
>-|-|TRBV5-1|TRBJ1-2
CASSLGGSDGYTF
TGCGCCAGCAGCTTGGGCGGGTCCGATGGCTACACCTTC
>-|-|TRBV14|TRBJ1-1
CASSHPGGASTEAFF
TGTGCCAGCAGCCACCCGGGGGGCGCAAGTACTGAAGCTTTCTTT
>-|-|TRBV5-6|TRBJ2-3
CASSLSQRATDTQYF
TGTGCCAGCAGCTTGTCCCAGCGGGCCACAGATACGCAGTATTTT
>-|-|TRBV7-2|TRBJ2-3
CASNSGGTDTQYF
TGTGCCAGCAACTCAGGGGGCACAGATACGCAGTATTTT
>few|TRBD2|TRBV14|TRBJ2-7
CASSQDRSGGQLPYEQYF
TGTGCCAGCAGCCAAGATCGCAGCGGGGGCCAGCTACCTTACGAGCAGTACTTC
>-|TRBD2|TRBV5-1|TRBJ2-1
CASSLGGLGDNEQFF
TGCGCCAGCAGCTTAGGAGGACTAGGGGACAATGAGCAGTTCTTC
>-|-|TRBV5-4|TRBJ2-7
CASSLAQVNTYEQYF
TGTGCCAGCAGCTTGGCACAGGTGAATACCTACGAGCAGTACTTC
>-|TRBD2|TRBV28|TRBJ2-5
CASSDPRSGGGQQETQYF
TGTGCCAGCAGTGACCCCCGGAGCGGGGGGGGACAGCAAGAGACCCAGTACTTC
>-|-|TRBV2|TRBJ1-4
CASSEQGATNEKLFF
TGTGCCAGCAGTGAACAAGGGGCAACTAATGAAAAACTGTTTTTT
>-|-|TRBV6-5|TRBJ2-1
CASSYESSYNEQFF
TGTGCCAGCAGCTATGAAAGCTCCTACAATGAGCAGTTCTTC
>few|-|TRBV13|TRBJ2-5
CASSGRVQGETQYF
TGTGCCAGCAGCGGAAGGGTCCAGGGGGAGACCCAGTACTTC
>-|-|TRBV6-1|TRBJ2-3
CASSESGDTQYF
TGTGCCAGCAGTGAATCCGGAGATACGCAGTATTTT
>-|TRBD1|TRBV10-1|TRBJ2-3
CASSGTGIDTQYF
TGCGCCAGCAGTGGGACAGGGATAGATACGCAGTATTTT
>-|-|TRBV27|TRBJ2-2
CASRTWALLGELFF
TGTGCCAGCAGAACATGGGCGCTGCTCGGGGAGCTGTTTTTT
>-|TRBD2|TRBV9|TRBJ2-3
CASSVELAGLTQYF
TGTGCCAGCAGCGTTGAACTAGCGGGCTTAACGCAGTATTTT
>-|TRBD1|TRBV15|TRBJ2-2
CATRRDRVNTGELFF
TGTGCCACCAGGAGGGACAGGGTGAACACCGGGGAGCTGTTTTTT
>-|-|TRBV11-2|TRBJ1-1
CASSVQGENTEAFF
TGTGCCAGCAGCGTACAGGGAGAGAACACTGAAGCTTTCTTT
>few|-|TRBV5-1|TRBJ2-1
CASSLAGVDNEQFF
TGCGCCAGCAGCTTGGCCGGGGTCGACAATGAGCAGTTCTTC
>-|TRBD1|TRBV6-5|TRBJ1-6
CASTPKDRLSGALHF
TGTGCCAGCACCCCCAAGGACAGGTTGAGCGGAGCCCTCCACTTT
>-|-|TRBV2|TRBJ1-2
CASSELGRGNYGYTF
TGTGCCAGCAGTGAATTGGGCAGGGGCAACTATGGCTACACCTTC
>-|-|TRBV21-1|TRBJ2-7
CASKGEGSSYEQYF
TGTGCCAGCAAAGGGGAGGGTAGCTCCTACGAGCAGTACTTC
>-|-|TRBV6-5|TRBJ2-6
CATLTSSGANVLTF
TGTGCCACCCTAACTAGCTCTGGGGCCAACGTCCTGACTTTC
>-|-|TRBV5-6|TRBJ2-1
CASSLDDAHPAYNEQFF
TGTGCCAGCAGCTTGGACGATGCACACCCCGCCTACAATGAGCAGTTCTTC
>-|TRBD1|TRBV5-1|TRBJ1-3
CASSHTGDGNTIYF
TGCGCCAGCAGCCATACAGGGGACGGAAACACCATATATTTT
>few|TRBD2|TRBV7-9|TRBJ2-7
CASSLLGGREGNYEQYF
TGTGCCAGCAGCTTACTGGGCGGCCGGGAGGGAAATTACGAGCAGTACTTC
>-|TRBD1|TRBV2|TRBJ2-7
CASSEAGQAGEQYF
TGTGCCAGCAGTGAAGCTGGACAGGCGGGCGAGCAGTACTTC